The 29 T cell receptor beta chains listed next were all sequenced from one sample in a study of early T cells in non-severe SARS-CoV-2 infection. MiXCR was run by TCRdb on the 5' RACE reads, yielding one entry per CDR3 protein. The sample contains about 83,000 distinct CDR3 sequences, 10% to 15% of which appear only once. Specimen: whole blood. The receptors here all came from an adult who was a healthcare worker with PCR-confirmed SARS-CoV-2 infection or an uninfected control (not recorded which).

The chain uses TRBV6-2 or TRBV6-3 and TRBJ2-1; D unresolved. Looked up from germline, CDR1 is MNHEY and CDR2 is SVGEGT. This CDR3 contains 15 residues. Trimming shortened V by 2 bases and J by 3 bases, and 11 bases separated the two germline ends. CDR3 sequence reads: CASSYAVRVYNEQFF. The CDR3, as DNA: TGTGCCAGCAGTTACGCAGTACGGGTCTACAATGAGCAGTTCTTC.

The V and J genes are TRBV12-3 or TRBV12-4 and TRBJ1-2, with D possibly being TRBD1 (5 bases). V lost 6 bases, J lost 2 bases, and 13 bases lay in between. This CDR3 is 14 amino acids long. CDR3: CASRNVGENYGYTF. DNA for the CDR3: TGTGCCAGCAGGAACGTGGGGGAAAACTATGGCTACACCTTC.

V usage is TRBV12-3 or TRBV12-4 and J usage is TRBJ1-1; no firm D call. The V end lost 6 bases, the J end lost 6 bases, and 14 bases lay between the germline ends. The CDR3 is made up of 13 amino acids. CDR3 nucleotide sequence: TGTGCCAGCAGCCTCTTTAAGCTCGCTGAAGCTTTCTTT. Protein sequence: CASSLFKLAEAFF.

This clonotype has a handful of counts. The V gene is TRBV12-3 or TRBV12-4, the J gene TRBJ2-3; no reliable D call. V was trimmed by 4 bases and J by 15 bases, leaving 17 bases between them. This CDR3 is built from 12 residues. CDR3 sequence reads: CASSSHIGSLYF. For the CDR3, the DNA is TGTGCCAGCAGTTCCCATATCGGCTCTCTTTATTTT.

This clonotype was seen more than once but under ten times. This sequence joins TRBV6-6 and TRBJ1-1; D possibly corresponds to TRBD1 (5 bases). Trimming cost V 0 bases and J 4 bases, with 9 bases left between them. This CDR3 comprises 14 residues. From germline, CDR1 is MNHNY and CDR2 SVGAGI (reference sequence). CDR3 in amino acids: CASSYSLGPTEAFF. CDR3 DNA: TGTGCCAGCAGTTACTCCCTGGGGCCCACTGAAGCTTTCTTT.

This clonotype was seen a few times. The chain links TRBV18 to TRBJ2-3, with 10 nucleotides matching TRBD1. This CDR3 has 16 residues. Germline V gene lookup returns CDR1 KGHSH and CDR2 LQKENI. V was pared by 3 bases and J by 2 bases, with 5 bases of the junction left unmatched. The DNA for the CDR3 is TGTGCCAGCTCACCGGGGACAGGGGTCTTCACAGATACGCAGTATTTT. The encoded protein is CASSPGTGVFTDTQYF.

This clonotype was counted a single time. V and J are TRBV13 and TRBJ2-6; no firm D call. Germline V lookup: CDR1 PRHDT, CDR2 FYEKMQ (reference sequence). Deletions cut 3 bases from V and 1 base from J, with 7 bases between. This CDR3 spans 15 amino acids. Here the CDR3 reads CASSLVESGANVLTF. CDR3 sequence (DNA): TGTGCCAGCAGCTTGGTAGAATCTGGGGCCAACGTCCTGACTTTC.

The chain carries TRBV5-5 and TRBJ1-2; tentative D call: TRBD1 (6 bases). V lost 0 bases and J lost 10, with 16 bases in between. The germline CDR1 and CDR2 sequences are SGHKS and YYEKEE (reference sequence). This CDR3 region has 14 residues. The CDR3 DNA is TGTGCCAGCAGCTTGGTTACAGGGAGTAGTGTCTACACCTTC. It yields the protein CASSLVTGSSVYTF.

This chain joins TRBV6-2 or TRBV6-3 and TRBJ1-1, with D unresolved. Germline CDR1 reads MNHEY; CDR2 reads SVGEGT. This CDR3 has 14 residues. The V end was cut by 5 bases, the J end by 1 base, with 11 bases between. The CDR3 protein is CASSAAARNTEAFF. Written as DNA, the CDR3 is TGTGCCAGCAGTGCGGCAGCAAGGAACACTGAAGCTTTCTTT.

This clonotype was picked up many times. This chain links TRBV7-3 with TRBJ2-1, with D maybe TRBD1 (6 bases). Trimming removed 2 bases at V and 7 bases at J, with 21 bases between. Germline V gene data show CDR1 as SGHTA and CDR2 as FQGTGA. The CDR3 has 17 amino acids. CDR3 protein: CASSLSGQGITRNEQFF. In DNA, the CDR3 is TGTGCCAGCAGCTTATCAGGGCAGGGGATCACCCGAAATGAGCAGTTCTTC. Combining the CDR3 with reference TRBV7-3 and TRBJ2-1 gives the whole variable domain GAGVSQTPSNKVTEKGKYVELRCDPISGHTALYWYRQSLGQGPEFLIYFQGTGAADDSGLPNDRFFAVRPEGSVSTLKIQRTERGDSAVYLCASSLSGQGITRNEQFFGPGTRLTVL.

The chain links TRBV7-2 to TRBJ2-3, with D unresolved. Trimming stripped 4 bases from V and 4 bases from J, with 9 bases between. In germline, CDR1 is SGHTA, CDR2 FQGNSA. The CDR3 covers 13 residues. The CDR3 region has the DNA TGTGCCAGCAGCTCCCCCCCCCCAGATACGCAGTATTTT. Protein product: CASSSPPPDTQYF.

Only a few counts were recorded for this clonotype. J is TRBJ1-1 and V is TRBV20-1; tentatively, D is TRBD1 (6 bases). The V gene's germline CDR1 is DFQATT and CDR2 SNEGSKA (reference sequence). The CDR3 is 14 amino acids. The ends were cut back, 3 bases at V and 0 bases at J, with 11 bases in the middle. The CDR3 nucleotides are TGCAGTGCTAGGGGACACGGCCTGAACACTGAAGCTTTCTTT. It is translated as CSARGHGLNTEAFF.

The table lists this clonotype with a few counts. The J gene is TRBJ2-1, the V gene TRBV20-1; TRBD2 agrees at 9 bases. CDR3 length: 14 residues. Trimming cost V 5 bases and J 3 bases; bases outside gene matches: 5. The germline V gene has CDR1 DFQATT and CDR2 SNEGSKA (reference sequence). CDR3 DNA: TGCAGTGCTCCGTTTAGCGGGAGCTACAATGAGCAGTTCTTC. This encodes CSAPFSGSYNEQFF.

A few counts support this clonotype. The chain combines TRBV4-2 with TRBJ2-7; 7 nucleotides agree with TRBD2. CDR3 length: 17 amino acids. V dropped 1 base and J dropped 2; count of bases not matched to a gene: 11. CDR1 LGHNA and CDR2 YNFKEQ come from the germline V gene. CDR3 nucleotides: TGTGCCAGCAGCCAAGCTGGCGGGAGAACGTATGCCTACGAGCAGTACTTC. Its translation is CASSQAGGRTYAYEQYF.

This clonotype occurred a few times. The rearrangement joins TRBV5-1 to TRBJ2-7, with 8 positions matching TRBD2. The CDR3 extends over 13 amino acids. V was pared by 5 bases and J by 7 bases, with 8 bases of the junction left unmatched. The germline V gene encodes CDR1 SGHRS and CDR2 YFSETQ. This CDR3 reads CASSPGTRNEQYF. The CDR3 DNA reads TGCGCCAGCAGTCCCGGGACTAGAAATGAGCAGTACTTC.

This clonotype came up a few times. The chain couples TRBV19 to TRBJ2-7; unclear D gene. Looked up from germline, CDR1 is LNHDA and CDR2 is SQIVND (reference sequence). Trimming pared 2 bases from V and 5 bases from J, leaving 13 bases between. The CDR3 is 14 amino acids. CDR3: CASSITVGQHEQYF. CDR3 DNA sequence: TGTGCCAGTAGTATAACGGTTGGGCAGCACGAGCAGTACTTC. Filled out from reference TRBV19 and TRBJ2-7, the complete variable domain reads DGGITQSPKYLFRKEGQNVTLSCEQNLNHDAMYWYRQDPGQGLRLIYYSQIVNDFQKGDIAEGYSVSREKKESFPLTVTSAQKNPTAFYLCASSITVGQHEQYFGPGTRLTVT.

V and J are TRBV7-9 and TRBJ2-7; TRBD1 aligns across 10 bases. In germline, CDR1 is SEHNR, CDR2 FQNEAQ (reference sequence). The length of the CDR3 is 15 residues. V lost 3 bases to trimming and J lost 3 bases; unmatched junction nucleotides: 5. CDR3 bases: TGTGCCAGCAGCTTCGGGACAGGGGTCTTCTACGAGCAGTACTTC. It yields the protein CASSFGTGVFYEQYF.

The chain employs TRBV27 and TRBJ2-7, with D unresolved. Germline loops: CDR1 MNHEY, CDR2 SMNVEV (reference sequence). This CDR3 has 12 residues. Trimming removed 5 bases from V and 4 bases from J, with 9 bases in between. DNA of the CDR3: TGTGCCAGCAGTGGCTCAGAGTACGAGCAGTACTTC. It encodes CASSGSEYEQYF.

The chain has TRBV7-9 and TRBJ1-4; the match to TRBD1 covers 8 bases. CDR1 and CDR2 (germline): SEHNR, FQNEAQ (reference sequence). The CDR3 has 14 amino acids. Unmatched junction bases numbered 7, after V lost 5 bases and J lost 8 bases. The CDR3 is CASSQGQGEEKLFF. The CDR3 region has the DNA TGTGCCAGCAGCCAAGGACAGGGAGAGGAAAAACTGTTTTTT.

A single count supports this clonotype. The chain recombines TRBV20-1 with TRBJ2-3; 8 bases line up with TRBD1. Germline-derived CDR1 and CDR2 are DFQATT and SNEGSKA (reference sequence). V was clipped by 2 bases and J by 0 bases; unmatched bases: 7. The CDR3 sequence is 16 residues long. The CDR3, as DNA: TGCAGTGCTAGAAGGACAGGGCGGCCTAGCACAGATACGCAGTATTTT. This codes for CSARRTGRPSTDTQYF.

This clonotype was recorded a few times. This rearrangement joins TRBV6-5 to TRBJ1-2; no clear D. Trimming stripped 6 bases from V and 4 bases from J, with 15 bases between. The CDR3 consists of 14 residues. Germline lookup yields CDR1 MNHEY and CDR2 SVGAGI. For the CDR3, the DNA is TGTGCCAGCAGAGACATCGGACGGTCCTATGGCTACACCTTC. It codes for CASRDIGRSYGYTF.

The chain employs TRBV18 and TRBJ2-4; D uncertain. CDR1 is KGHSH and CDR2 is LQKENI in the germline V gene. Trimming took 3 bases from V and 5 from J, leaving 5 bases between them. This CDR3 has 12 residues. The CDR3 DNA reads TGTGCCAGCTCACCTAATCAAAACATTCAGTACTTC. This encodes CASSPNQNIQYF. Variable domain in full (rest from reference TRBV18 and TRBJ2-4): NAGVMQNPRHLVRRRGQEARLRCSPMKGHSHVYWYRQLPEEGLKFMVYLQKENIIDESGMPKERFSAEFPKEGPSILRIQQVVRGDSAAYFCASSPNQNIQYFGAGTRLSVL.

This clonotype has only a few counts. This chain links TRBV20-1 with TRBJ2-5; D possibly corresponds to TRBD2 (6 bases). Germline CDR1 and CDR2: DFQATT and SNEGSKA (reference sequence). V gave up 2 bases and J gave up 4 bases, with 14 bases separating them. This CDR3 region has 14 residues. CDR3 protein: CSARPLEGRETQYF. CDR3 bases: TGCAGTGCTAGACCCCTGGAGGGAAGAGAGACCCAGTACTTC.

This clonotype was recorded many times. The V call is TRBV7-2, the J call TRBJ2-7; TRBD1 matches at 7 bases. The V gene end was trimmed by 4 bases and the J gene end by 1 base; junction bases not matched to a gene: 10. This CDR3 spans 16 amino acids. CDR1 SGHTA and CDR2 FQGNSA come from the germline V gene. CDR3 protein: CASSSWVTGQSYEQYF. CDR3 bases: TGTGCCAGCAGCTCGTGGGTAACGGGACAGTCCTACGAGCAGTACTTC. Full variable domain (outside the CDR3, taken from reference TRBV7-2 and TRBJ2-7): GAGVSQSPSNKVTEKGKDVELRCDPISGHTALYWYRQSLGQGLEFLIYFQGNSAPDKSGLPSDRFSAERTGGSVSTLTIQRTQQEDSAVYLCASSSWVTGQSYEQYFGPGTRLTVT.

The chain is built from TRBV7-9 and TRBJ2-7, with D hard to call. Per germline, CDR1 SEHNR and CDR2 FQNEAQ (reference sequence). V lost 0 bases, J lost 6 bases, and 9 bases lay in between. This CDR3 comprises 13 residues. The CDR3 loop is CASSLAAVSEQYF. CDR3 sequence (DNA): TGTGCCAGCAGCTTAGCTGCCGTCTCCGAGCAGTACTTC.

The V call is TRBV18, the J call TRBJ2-1, with TRBD1 matching 8 bases. Germline loops: CDR1 KGHSH, CDR2 LQKENI. With V trimmed by 2 bases and J by 0 bases, 9 bases remained unmatched. This CDR3 has 18 amino acids. DNA for the CDR3: TGTGCCAGCTCACCATCGGCTGGGCAGGGGGCCTCCTACAATGAGCAGTTCTTC. Its translation: CASSPSAGQGASYNEQFF.

This clonotype occurred many times. The rearrangement joins TRBV4-3 to TRBJ2-7, with D possibly being TRBD1 (6 bases). Trimming pared 0 bases from V and 7 bases from J, leaving 16 bases between. The CDR3 has 15 amino acids. Germline values: CDR1 LGHNA, CDR2 YSLEER. The CDR3 loop reads CASSQDFTGREEQYF. DNA for the CDR3: TGCGCCAGCAGCCAAGATTTTACAGGGCGTGAGGAGCAGTACTTC.

This chain connects TRBV20-1 to TRBJ2-7; D is perhaps TRBD2 (7 bases). V lost 4 bases and J lost 5, with 15 bases in between. This CDR3 has 13 residues. From germline, CDR1 is DFQATT and CDR2 SNEGSKA (reference sequence). DNA of the CDR3: TGCAGTGCTAACCCGACAGGACTAGACGAGCAGTACTTC. It specifies CSANPTGLDEQYF.

This clonotype was seen ten or more times. The chain couples TRBV29-1 to TRBJ2-1; D possibly corresponds to TRBD2 (7 bases). V dropped 7 bases and J dropped 4 bases, with 20 bases sitting between them. CDR3 size: 15 residues. Germline CDR1 SQVTM, CDR2 ANQGSEA. In nucleotides, the CDR3 is TGCAGCGCTCCCTCAGGGGCGGGAGCGTACAATGAGCAGTTCTTC. Amino acid sequence: CSAPSGAGAYNEQFF.